The 15 T cell receptor beta chains below were found in one sample sequenced in a study of T cells in Graves' hyperthyroidism and ophthalmopathy. Amplification yielded TCR beta CDR3 regions, with RNA transcripts as the source. Initially, a first-round RT-PCR of the TCR CDR3 employed the HTBI primer set. TCRdb analysed the multiplex PCR reads with MiXCR anew, one entry per CDR3 protein. In the table there are more than 550,000 distinct CDR3 sequences, 15% to 20% of which are singletons. The specimen sequenced was blood. These receptor sequences come from a man aged 45 to 65 with Graves' hyperthyroidism.

This clonotype was picked up many times. V usage is TRBV19 and J usage is TRBJ1-2; no firm D call. Germline V CDR1 and CDR2: LNHDA, SQIVND (reference sequence). With 5 bases removed from V and 0 bases from J, the gap between germline ends came to 7 bases. The CDR3 spans 13 residues. The CDR3 DNA sequence: TGTGCCAGTAGTTCCGCAGCTAACTATGGCTACACCTTC. This translates into CASSSAANYGYTF.

Ten or more counts support this clonotype. The rearrangement uses TRBV18 and TRBJ1-1; no reliable D call. Trimming removed 4 bases at V and 1 base at J, with 7 bases between. The CDR3 loop spans 13 amino acids. Germline V CDR1 and CDR2: KGHSH, LQKENI. The CDR3 spells CASSHGSNTEAFF. CDR3 nucleotides: TGTGCCAGCTCACACGGATCGAACACTGAAGCTTTCTTT. The whole variable domain, filled in from reference TRBV18 and TRBJ1-1, reads NAGVMQNPRHLVRRRGQEARLRCSPMKGHSHVYWYRQLPEEGLKFMVYLQKENIIDESGMPKERFSAEFPKEGPSILRIQQVVRGDSAAYFCASSHGSNTEAFFGQGTRLTVV.

This clonotype was counted many times. A much more abundant neighbour one base away suggests this may be a read error. The gene calls are TRBV6-1 and TRBJ2-3, with a tentative D call TRBD1 (6 bases). The CDR3 is made up of 15 amino acids. Germline V gene data show CDR1 as MNHNS and CDR2 as SASEGT. Trimming took 5 bases from V and 2 from J, leaving 14 bases between them. The CDR3 reads CASSNGQYNTDTQYF. The CDR3 DNA sequence: TGTGCCAGCAGTAATGGACAGTACAACACAGATACGCAGTATTTT.

Many counts were recorded for this clonotype. This rearrangement joins TRBV30 to TRBJ1-1; D is possibly TRBD1 (5 bases). V was pared by 2 bases and J by 0 bases, with 13 bases between. This CDR3 contains 15 residues. The germline gives CDR1 GTSNPN, CDR2 SVGIG (reference sequence). The CDR3 DNA follows: TGTGCCTGGAGTTCTCAGGGACTGGTGAACACTGAAGCTTTCTTT. It specifies CAWSSQGLVNTEAFF.

V and J are TRBV10-2 and TRBJ2-4; D gene unclear. The CDR3 is 14 amino acids. CDR1 WSHSY and CDR2 SAAADI come from the germline V gene. V was cut by 3 bases and J by 0 bases, with 6 bases left in between. Here the CDR3 DNA reads TGCGCCAGCAGTGATTTACTAGCCAAAAACATTCAGTACTTC. Translated, it gives CASSDLLAKNIQYF.

The V and J genes are TRBV4-1 and TRBJ2-1; the D gene could be TRBD1 or TRBD2 (5 bases each). Trimming left V 2 bases short and J 4 bases short, with 12 bases between. There are 15 residues in the CDR3. The germline gives CDR1 MGHRA, CDR2 YSYEKL. CDR3 DNA: TGCGCCAGCAGCCAAACCGGGACGGCGTACAATGAGCAGTTCTTC. This encodes CASSQTGTAYNEQFF.

This clonotype was recorded a few times. The chain carries TRBV28 and TRBJ2-7; perhaps D is TRBD1 or TRBD2 (7 bases each). The length of the CDR3 is 14 residues. The V gene's germline CDR1 is MDHEN and CDR2 SYDVKM. The V and J ends lost 5 bases and 3 bases respectively, with 14 bases between them. The CDR3 DNA sequence: TGTGCCAGCAGTGCAGGGGGGGGACTCTACGAGCAGTACTTC. It is translated as CASSAGGGLYEQYF.

In this sample, this clonotype turned up a few times. The CDR3 loop reads CASSLSVSAQLHYEQYF. The CDR3 nucleotides are TGTGCCAGCAGTTTATCTGTTAGCGCGCAACTCCACTACGAGCAGTACTTC. The chain employs TRBV27 and TRBJ2-7, with D perhaps TRBD2 (5 bases). The V and J ends lost 0 bases and 3 bases respectively, with 18 bases between them. The CDR3 totals 17 residues. CDR1 and CDR2 from the germline V gene are MNHEY and SMNVEV (reference sequence).

This clonotype was seen ten or more times. The rearrangement joins TRBV2 to TRBJ2-7; D might be TRBD2 (6 bases). This CDR3 contains 15 residues. Germline values: CDR1 SNHLY, CDR2 FYNNEI. Trimming cost V 6 bases and J 5 bases, with 20 bases left between them. The CDR3: CASSRSGTERDEQYF. The CDR3 DNA reads TGTGCCAGCAGCCGGTCCGGGACTGAACGGGACGAGCAGTACTTC.

This clonotype was recorded at least ten times. The chain combines TRBV7-2 with TRBJ2-3, with unresolved D. Germline CDR1 and CDR2: SGHTA and FQGNSA. Trimming took off 1 base at V and 4 bases at J, with 9 bases between the two ends. This CDR3 spans 14 amino acids. The CDR3: CASSLGQAADTQYF. The CDR3 DNA sequence: TGTGCCAGCAGCTTAGGCCAGGCGGCAGATACGCAGTATTTT. Full variable domain (remainder filled in from reference TRBV7-2 and TRBJ2-3): GAGVSQSPSNKVTEKGKDVELRCDPISGHTALYWYRQSLGQGLEFLIYFQGNSAPDKSGLPSDRFSAERTGGSVSTLTIQRTQQEDSAVYLCASSLGQAADTQYFGPGTRLTVL.

The rearrangement uses TRBV19 and TRBJ1-5, with 10 positions matching TRBD1. The CDR3 has 16 amino acids. Germline values: CDR1 LNHDA, CDR2 SQIVND (reference sequence). Losses at the gene ends were 8 bases for V and 5 bases for J; bases not matched to a gene: 12. The CDR3 spells CASADQGQGSDQPQHF. The DNA of the CDR3 is TGTGCCAGTGCAGACCAGGGACAGGGGAGCGATCAGCCCCAGCATTTT. Full variable domain (missing parts from reference TRBV19 and TRBJ1-5): DGGITQSPKYLFRKEGQNVTLSCEQNLNHDAMYWYRQDPGQGLRLIYYSQIVNDFQKGDIAEGYSVSREKKESFPLTVTSAQKNPTAFYLCASADQGQGSDQPQHFGDGTRLSIL.

At least ten counts were recorded for this clonotype. The rearrangement links TRBV19 to TRBJ1-6; TRBD1 matches 8 bases. Germline trimming cut 10 bases from V and 7 bases from J; bases unmatched to any gene: 9. There are 14 residues in the CDR3. Germline V gives CDR1 LNHDA, CDR2 SQIVND (reference sequence). CDR3 in amino acids: CATMEGQVNSPLHF. The CDR3 bases are TGTGCCACCATGGAGGGACAGGTGAATTCACCCCTCCACTTT.

This clonotype was detected many times. This rearrangement joins TRBV10-3 to TRBJ2-3; no clear D. This CDR3 comprises 16 residues. The ends were cut back, 2 bases at V and 2 bases at J, with 14 bases in the middle. Germline V gives CDR1 ENHRY, CDR2 SYGVKD. CDR3 in amino acids: CAISEVFMGNTDTQYF. Here the CDR3 DNA reads TGTGCCATCAGTGAGGTTTTCATGGGAAACACAGATACGCAGTATTTT.

With respect to this clonotype: It may be a read error: a sequence one base away is much more abundant. The rearrangement links TRBV4-1 to TRBJ2-7, with no clear D. This CDR3 is built from 12 residues. Germline V gives CDR1 MGHRA, CDR2 YSYEKL. The ends were cut back, 3 bases at V and 7 bases at J, with 10 bases in the middle. The CDR3 region is CASSQDVWEQYF. Here the CDR3 DNA reads TGCGCCAGCAGCCAGGATGTTTGGGAGCAGTACTTC.

This chain links TRBV13 with TRBJ2-5; D possibly corresponds to TRBD2 (6 bases). The V and J ends lost 2 bases and 4 bases respectively, with 14 bases between them. The CDR3 totals 15 residues. Per germline, CDR1 PRHDT and CDR2 FYEKMQ (reference sequence). The CDR3 protein is CASSLRLVQVETQYF. The DNA for the CDR3 is TGTGCCAGCAGCTTAAGACTAGTTCAGGTAGAGACCCAGTACTTC. The whole variable domain, remainder taken from reference TRBV13 and TRBJ2-5, is AAGVIQSPRHLIKEKRETATLKCYPIPRHDTVYWYQQGPGQDPQFLISFYEKMQSDKGSIPDRFSAQQFSDYHSELNMSSLELGDSALYFCASSLRLVQVETQYFGPGTRLLVL.